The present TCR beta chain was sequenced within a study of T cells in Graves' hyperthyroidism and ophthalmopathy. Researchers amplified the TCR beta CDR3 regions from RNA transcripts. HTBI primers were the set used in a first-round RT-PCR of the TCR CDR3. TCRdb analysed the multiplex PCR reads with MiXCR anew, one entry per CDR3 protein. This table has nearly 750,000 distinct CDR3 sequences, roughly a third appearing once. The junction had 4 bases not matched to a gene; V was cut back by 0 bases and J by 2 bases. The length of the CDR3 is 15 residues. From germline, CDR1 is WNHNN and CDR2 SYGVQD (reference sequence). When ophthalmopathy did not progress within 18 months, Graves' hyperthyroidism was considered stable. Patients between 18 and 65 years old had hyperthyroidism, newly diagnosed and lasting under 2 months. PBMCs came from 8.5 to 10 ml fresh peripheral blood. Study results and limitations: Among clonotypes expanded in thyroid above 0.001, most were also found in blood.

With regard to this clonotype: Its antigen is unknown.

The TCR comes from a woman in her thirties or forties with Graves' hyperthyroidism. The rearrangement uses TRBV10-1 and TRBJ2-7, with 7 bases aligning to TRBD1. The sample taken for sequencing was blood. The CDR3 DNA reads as TGCGCCAGCAGTGAGTCGGGACAGACTCCCTACGAGCAGTACTTC. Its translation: CASSESGQTPYEQYF.